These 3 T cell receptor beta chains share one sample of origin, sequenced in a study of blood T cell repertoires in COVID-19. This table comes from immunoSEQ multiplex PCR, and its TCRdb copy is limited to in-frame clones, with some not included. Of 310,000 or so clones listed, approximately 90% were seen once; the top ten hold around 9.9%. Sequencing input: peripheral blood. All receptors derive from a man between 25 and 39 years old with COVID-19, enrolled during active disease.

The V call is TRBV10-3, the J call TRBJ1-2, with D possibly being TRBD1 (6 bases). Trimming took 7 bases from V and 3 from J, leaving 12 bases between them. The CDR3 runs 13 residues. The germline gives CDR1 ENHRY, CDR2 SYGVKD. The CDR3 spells CAITPTGDYGYTF. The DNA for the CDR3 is TGTGCCATCACTCCGACAGGAGACTATGGCTACACCTTC.

Here the CDR3 reads CASRKGGAGEAFF. DNA of the CDR3: TGTGCCAGCAGGAAGGGGGGGGCAGGGGAAGCTTTCTTT. The chain links TRBV28 to TRBJ1-1, with a possible D match to TRBD1 (6 bases). The CDR3 is 13 amino acids. V gave up 6 bases and J gave up 8 bases, with 16 bases separating them. Germline V CDR1 and CDR2: MDHEN, SYDVKM.

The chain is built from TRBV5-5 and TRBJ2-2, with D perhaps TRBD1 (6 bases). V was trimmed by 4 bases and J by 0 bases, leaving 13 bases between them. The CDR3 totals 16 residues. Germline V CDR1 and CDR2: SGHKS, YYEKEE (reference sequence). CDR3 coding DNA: TGTGCCAGCAGCCTCCGGGACACCCCGAACACCGGGGAGCTGTTTTTT. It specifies CASSLRDTPNTGELFF.